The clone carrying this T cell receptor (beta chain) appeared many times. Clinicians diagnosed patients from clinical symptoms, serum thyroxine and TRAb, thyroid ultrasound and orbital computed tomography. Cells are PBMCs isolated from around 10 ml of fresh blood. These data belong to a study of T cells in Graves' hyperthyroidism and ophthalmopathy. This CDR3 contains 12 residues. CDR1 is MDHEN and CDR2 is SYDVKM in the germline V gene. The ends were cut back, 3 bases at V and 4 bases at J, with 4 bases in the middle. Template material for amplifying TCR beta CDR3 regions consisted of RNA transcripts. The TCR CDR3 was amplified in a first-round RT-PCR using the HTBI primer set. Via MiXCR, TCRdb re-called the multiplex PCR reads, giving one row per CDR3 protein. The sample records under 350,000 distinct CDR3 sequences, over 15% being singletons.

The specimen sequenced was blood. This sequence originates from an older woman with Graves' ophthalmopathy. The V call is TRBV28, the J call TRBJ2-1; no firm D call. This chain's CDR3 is CASSLNYNEQFF. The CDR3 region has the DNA TGTGCCAGCAGTTTGAATTACAATGAGCAGTTCTTC.